This T cell receptor beta chain comes out of a study of Graves' ophthalmopathy and Graves' hyperthyroidism. Study background: Peripheral blood sampling occurred at initial diagnosis, before any treatment.

Amplified material comprised TCR beta CDR3 regions derived from RNA transcripts. Second-round multiplex PCR followed a first-round RT-PCR using HTBI primers. A single record per CDR3 protein comes from TCRdb applying MiXCR to the multiplex PCR reads. The data hold 680,000 or so distinct CDR3 sequences, with approximately 22% observed a single time. The germline V gene encodes CDR1 DFQATT and CDR2 SNEGSKA (reference sequence). V dropped 0 bases and J dropped 3; count of bases not matched to a gene: 3. The CDR3 consists of 14 residues. The sample holds a few counts of this clonotype. Its antigen is currently unknown. Study-level findings and limits: Predictions made by the model for ophthalmopathy progression reached roughly 70% sensitivity and roughly 75% specificity.

The TCR sequence derives from a woman aged 18 to 35 with stable Graves' hyperthyroidism. Some clones in this sample may be carry-over from other donors' samples. Sequencing input: peripheral blood. The V gene is TRBV20-1, the J gene TRBJ2-7; 9 bases fit TRBD1. For the CDR3, the DNA is TGCAGTGCTAGAGAGGGGGACAGGGTCTACGAGCAGTACTTC. Its protein product is CSAREGDRVYEQYF.